The clone carrying this TCR beta chain was detected once. Authors' processing steps: Amplified reference gene primers provided the basis for estimating nucleated cell counts. Repertoires were generated with immunoSEQ multiplex PCR, while TCRdb's copy carries only in-frame clones and drops some. V, J and clone size reflect that table, while D and trimming were determined from the DNA. This sample has 300,000 to 400,000 clones, with approximately 88% found just once. Residents of about two dozen US areas, aged about 18 to 89 years, made up the participants. Researchers sorted participants into cohorts using their self-reported clinical history. The sample belongs to a study of blood T cell repertoires in COVID-19. Background on the study: In each case, the material was cDNA or gDNA derived from T cells, B-cell-depleted T cells, or PBMCs.

Per germline, CDR1 SEHNR and CDR2 FQNEAQ (reference sequence). Germline trimming cut 5 bases from V and 2 bases from J; bases unmatched to any gene: 11. The CDR3 spans 17 residues. The clonotype was recovered from a young woman with acute COVID-19. The sample was PBMCs or T cells enriched from blood (not recorded which). This chain uses TRBV7-9 with TRBJ1-1, with 10 bases fitting TRBD1. DNA for the CDR3: TGTGCCAGCAGCGAGACAGGGGGCAGATGGATAAACACTGAAGCTTTCTTT. Translating it yields CASSETGGRWINTEAFF. Based on the CDR3 plus reference TRBV7-9 and TRBJ1-1, the full variable domain is DTGVSQNPRHKITKRGQNVTFRCDPISEHNRLYWYRQTLGQGPEFLTYFQNEAQLEKSRLLSDRFSAERPKGSFSTLEIQRTEQGDSAMYLCASSETGGRWINTEAFFGQGTRLTVV.